This T cell receptor beta chain was retrieved from a study of cytomegalovirus exposure and HLA in healthy donors. CDR3 length: 14 residues. CDR1 and CDR2 from the germline V gene are LNHDA and SQIVND (reference sequence). V was pared by 7 bases and J by 5 bases, with 15 bases between. Use of 60 Vbeta and 13 Jbeta primers characterized the PCR. Assay used: immunoSEQ multiplex PCR; TCRdb lists only in-frame clones, some missing. The repertoire table contains 53,000 or so clones. As concerns this clone: Its antigen is currently unknown.

Study observations and caveats: Productive status was seen about 87% or about 30% of the time for most TCR beta V segments in an earlier analysis.

The chain employs TRBV19 and TRBJ2-1; D is possibly TRBD2 (6 bases). This TCR was sampled from a male donor in good health and CMV-seropositive. The specimen sequenced was PBMCs. CDR3 protein: CASIEGTGDNEQFF. The CDR3 nucleotides read TGTGCCAGTATAGAGGGGACGGGAGACAATGAGCAGTTCTTC.